A single sample gave rise to the 9 T cell receptor beta chains below, sequenced in a study of blood T cell repertoires in COVID-19. The protocol was immunoSEQ multiplex PCR, while the TCRdb copy is restricted to in-frame clones and leaves out a portion. Of some 170,000 clones listed, more than 80% were seen once; the top ten hold around 9.9%. The sample was peripheral blood. The receptors derive from a human donor in a cohort sampled during active COVID-19.

The chain couples TRBV7-8 to TRBJ2-1, with 9 nucleotides matching TRBD2. Germline V gene lookup returns CDR1 SGHVS and CDR2 FQNEAQ. V trimming: 0 bases; J trimming: 1 base; junction bases outside the gene matches: 7. The CDR3 has 18 amino acids. CDR3: CASSLAASGTPSYNEQFF. In nucleotides, the CDR3 is TGTGCCAGCAGCTTAGCAGCTAGCGGGACCCCGTCCTACAATGAGCAGTTCTTC.

The genes are TRBV5-1 and TRBJ2-1; possibly TRBD1 for D (7 bases). The germline V and J ends were trimmed by 1 base and 9 bases, with 20 bases remaining between them. The CDR3 has 16 amino acids. The germline gives CDR1 SGHRS, CDR2 YFSETQ. The CDR3 DNA is TGCGCCAGCAGCTTGACGGACAGGACCCCCGGGGGTGAGCAGTTCTTC. This gives the protein CASSLTDRTPGGEQFF.

This clone was observed a single time. J is TRBJ1-2 and V is TRBV19; D is perhaps TRBD1 (6 bases). This CDR3 comprises 13 residues. Trimming took 4 bases from V and 5 from J, leaving 11 bases between them. The germline V gene has CDR1 LNHDA and CDR2 SQIVND (reference sequence). The CDR3 loop reads CASSTDSGYGYTF. DNA of the CDR3: TGTGCCAGTAGTACGGACAGCGGATATGGCTACACCTTC.

This clone appeared once. This sequence joins TRBV12-3 or TRBV12-4 and TRBJ1-1; TRBD1 might be the D (6 bases). CDR3 size: 13 residues. Trimming shortened V by 6 bases and J by 1 base, and 9 bases separated the two germline ends. This CDR3 reads CASSLRGNTEAFF. In DNA form, the CDR3 reads TGTGCCAGCAGCCTCAGGGGGAACACTGAAGCTTTCTTT.

Only one count was recorded for this clone. The V and J genes are TRBV7-2 and TRBJ1-5, with D unresolved. The V and J ends lost 1 base and 2 bases respectively, with 12 bases between them. CDR3 length equals 16 residues. Germline V CDR1 and CDR2: SGHTA, FQGNSA. The CDR3 here is CASSLDAGFRNQPQHF. CDR3 nucleotides: TGTGCCAGCAGCTTAGATGCGGGGTTTCGCAATCAGCCCCAGCATTTT. The full variable domain, with the rest looked up from reference TRBV7-2 and TRBJ1-5, is GAGVSQSPSNKVTEKGKDVELRCDPISGHTALYWYRQSLGQGLEFLIYFQGNSAPDKSGLPSDRFSAERTGGSVSTLTIQRTQQEDSAVYLCASSLDAGFRNQPQHFGDGTRLSIL.

The V and J genes are TRBV6-2 or TRBV6-3 and TRBJ2-3; a weak D match, TRBD2 (5 bases). Trimming took 5 bases from V and 3 from J, leaving 9 bases between them. Germline CDR1 and CDR2: MNHEY and SVGEGT. The CDR3 is 13 residues long. The CDR3 sequence: CASSPRGTDTQYF. The CDR3 DNA reads as TGTGCCAGCAGTCCCCGCGGGACAGATACGCAGTATTTT.

The gene calls are TRBV7-8 and TRBJ2-3; the match to TRBD2 covers 7 bases. This CDR3 has 16 amino acids. From germline, CDR1 is SGHVS and CDR2 FQNEAQ. The V and J ends lost 3 bases and 0 bases, in that order; junction bases with no gene match: 6. In DNA, the CDR3 is TGTGCCAGCAGCTTCCCGACTAGCAGGAGCACAGATACGCAGTATTTT. Amino acids: CASSFPTSRSTDTQYF.

This chain links TRBV11-2 with TRBJ2-6, with a possible D match to TRBD1 (5 bases). The CDR3 loop spans 17 amino acids. CDR1 and CDR2 (germline): SGHAT, FQNNGV. Trimming removed 2 bases from V and 4 bases from J, with 15 bases in between. The CDR3 nucleotides read TGTGCCAGCAGCTTAACCAGGGTCACGCGGGGGGCCAACGTCCTGACTTTC. It is translated as CASSLTRVTRGANVLTF.

The chain joins TRBV19 to TRBJ1-1, with D perhaps matching TRBD1 (5 bases). The germline V gene encodes CDR1 LNHDA and CDR2 SQIVND (reference sequence). The CDR3 is made up of 15 amino acids. Trimming stripped 4 bases from V and 2 bases from J, with 14 bases between. CDR3 sequence (DNA): TGTGCCAGTAGTAGCCCAGGAGGGGTCAACACTGAAGCTTTCTTT. As protein: CASSSPGGVNTEAFF.